This T cell receptor (beta chain) was documented in a study of CD8 T cells in Susac syndrome. Sequencing of TCR beta was performed on blood CD8+ and CD4+ T cells. The CD8+ and CD4+ T cells were isolated magnetically using a negative isolation approach, whereas the TEMRA cells were enriched by FACS. An input of roughly 0.5 to 1 ug of RNA was subjected to reverse transcription using random hexamers. TCRdb reprocessed the immunoSEQ multiplex PCR reads with MiXCR, giving one entry per CDR3 protein. The sample has approximately 75,000 distinct CDR3 sequences; around 95% are singletons. The receptor was isolated from a human donor in good health. The material sequenced was CD8+ T cells from PBMCs.

The CDR3 DNA reads TGCGCCAGCAGCCAAGATCGTGGCGGGTTCACAGATACGCAGTATTTT. Encoded protein: CASSQDRGGFTDTQYF. The rearrangement uses TRBV4-3 and TRBJ2-3, with D perhaps matching TRBD2 (5 bases). The CDR3 is made up of 16 amino acids. Germline loops: CDR1 LGHNA, CDR2 YSLEER. V was trimmed by 0 bases and J by 2 bases, leaving 12 bases between them.